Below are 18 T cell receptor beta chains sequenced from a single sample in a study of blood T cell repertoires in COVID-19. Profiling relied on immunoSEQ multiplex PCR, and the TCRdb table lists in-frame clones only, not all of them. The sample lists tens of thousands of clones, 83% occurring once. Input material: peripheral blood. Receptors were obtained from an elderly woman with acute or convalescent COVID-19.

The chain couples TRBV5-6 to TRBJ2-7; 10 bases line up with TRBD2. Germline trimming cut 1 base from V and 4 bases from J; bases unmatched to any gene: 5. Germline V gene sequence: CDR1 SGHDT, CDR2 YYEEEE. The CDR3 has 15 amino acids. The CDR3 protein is CASSLLLAGSYEQYF. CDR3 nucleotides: TGTGCCAGCAGCTTGCTACTAGCGGGATCTTACGAGCAGTACTTC.

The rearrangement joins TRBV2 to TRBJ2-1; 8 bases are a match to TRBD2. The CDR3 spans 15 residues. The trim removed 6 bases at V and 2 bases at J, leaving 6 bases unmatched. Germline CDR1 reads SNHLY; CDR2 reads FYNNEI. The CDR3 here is CASRSDSGAYNEQFF. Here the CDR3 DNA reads TGTGCCAGCAGGTCTGATAGCGGGGCCTACAATGAGCAGTTCTTC.

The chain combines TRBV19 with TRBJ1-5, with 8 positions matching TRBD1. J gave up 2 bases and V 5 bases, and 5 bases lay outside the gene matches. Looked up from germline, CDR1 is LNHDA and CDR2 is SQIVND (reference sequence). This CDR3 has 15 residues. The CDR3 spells CASSAGTGRNQPQHF. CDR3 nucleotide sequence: TGTGCCAGTAGTGCTGGGACAGGTCGCAATCAGCCCCAGCATTTT.

The DNA for the CDR3 is TGCGCCAGCAGCCACAACACCGTGGGAGGTCAGCCCCAGCATTTT. Amino acid sequence: CASSHNTVGGQPQHF. The chain recombines TRBV4-1 with TRBJ1-5; D is undetermined. The ends were cut back, 3 bases at V and 6 bases at J, with 15 bases in the middle. The CDR3 runs 15 residues. Germline values: CDR1 MGHRA, CDR2 YSYEKL.

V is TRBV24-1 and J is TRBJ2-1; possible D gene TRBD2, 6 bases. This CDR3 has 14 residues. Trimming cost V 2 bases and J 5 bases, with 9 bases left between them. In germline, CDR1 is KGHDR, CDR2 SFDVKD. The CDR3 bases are TGTGCCACCAGTGATTGGGCTAGCGACAATGAGCAGTTCTTC. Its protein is CATSDWASDNEQFF.

In nucleotides, the CDR3 is TGTGCCAGCAGTTCTCGACAGGGGCAGAACACTGAAGCTTTCTTT. Its translation: CASSSRQGQNTEAFF. The chain uses TRBV6-5 and TRBJ1-1, with TRBD1 matching 8 bases. The V gene end was trimmed by 4 bases and the J gene end by 1 base; junction bases not matched to a gene: 5. The germline V gene has CDR1 MNHEY and CDR2 SVGAGI. The CDR3 sequence is 15 residues long.

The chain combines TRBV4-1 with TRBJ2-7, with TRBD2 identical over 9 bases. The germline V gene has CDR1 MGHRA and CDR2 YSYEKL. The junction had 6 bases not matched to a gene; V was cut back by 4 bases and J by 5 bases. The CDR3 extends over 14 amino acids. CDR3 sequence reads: CASSPSGRSDEQYF. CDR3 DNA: TGCGCCAGCAGCCCCAGCGGGAGGAGTGACGAGCAGTACTTC.

The CDR3 protein is CASSRGTHNEQFF. CDR3 in DNA: TGTGCCAGCAGCCGTGGGACTCACAATGAGCAGTTCTTC. J is TRBJ2-1 and V is TRBV3-1 (or the pseudogene TRBV3-2), with a tentative D call TRBD2 (6 bases). The CDR3 sequence is 13 residues long. Germline CDR1 reads LGHDT; CDR2 reads YNNKEL (reference sequence). V was clipped by 4 bases and J by 5 bases, with 9 bases between them.

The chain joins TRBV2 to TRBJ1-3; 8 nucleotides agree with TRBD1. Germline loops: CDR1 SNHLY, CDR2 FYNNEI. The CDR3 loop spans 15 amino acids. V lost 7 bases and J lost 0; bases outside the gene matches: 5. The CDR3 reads CASKKGTGSGNTIYF. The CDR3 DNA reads TGTGCCAGCAAGAAGGGGACAGGCTCTGGAAACACCATATATTTT.

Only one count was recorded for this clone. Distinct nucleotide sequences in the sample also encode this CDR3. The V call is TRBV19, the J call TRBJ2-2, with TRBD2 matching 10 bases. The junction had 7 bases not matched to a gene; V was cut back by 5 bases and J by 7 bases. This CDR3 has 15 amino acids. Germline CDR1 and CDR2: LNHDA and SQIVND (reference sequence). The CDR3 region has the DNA TGTGCCAGTAGTCCAAGCGGGAGGGCCATCGGGGAGCTGTTTTTT. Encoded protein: CASSPSGRAIGELFF.

The CDR3 loop is CASSLSGLTDTQYF. CDR3 in DNA: TGTGCCAGCAGCTTAAGCGGACTCACAGATACGCAGTATTTT. The genes are TRBV7-3 and TRBJ2-3; D might be TRBD2 (5 bases). This CDR3 spans 14 amino acids. Trimming cost V 1 base and J 2 bases, with 7 bases left between them. Germline V gives CDR1 SGHTA, CDR2 FQGTGA.

CDR3 sequence (DNA): TGTGCCAGCAGTTACTCCGGGACACGACTTTACAATGAGCAGTTCTTC. It codes for CASSYSGTRLYNEQFF. The genes are TRBV6-2 or TRBV6-3 and TRBJ2-1; D may be TRBD1 (6 bases). The CDR3 sequence is 16 residues long. V lost 0 bases and J lost 4, with 13 bases in between. Germline V CDR1 and CDR2: MNHEY, SVGEGT.

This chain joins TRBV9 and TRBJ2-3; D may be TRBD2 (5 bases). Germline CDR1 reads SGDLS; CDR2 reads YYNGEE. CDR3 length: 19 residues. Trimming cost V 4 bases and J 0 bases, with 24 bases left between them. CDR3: CASSRRASPFPTSTDTQYF. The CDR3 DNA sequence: TGTGCCAGCAGCCGGCGGGCTAGTCCCTTCCCGACTAGCACAGATACGCAGTATTTT.

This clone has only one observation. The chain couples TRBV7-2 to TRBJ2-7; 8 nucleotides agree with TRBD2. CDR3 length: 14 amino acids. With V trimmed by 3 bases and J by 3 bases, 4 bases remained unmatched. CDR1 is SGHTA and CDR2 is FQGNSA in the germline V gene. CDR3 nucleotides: TGTGCCAGCAGCTTGGAGCTAGCGGGCTACGAGCAGTACTTC. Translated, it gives CASSLELAGYEQYF.

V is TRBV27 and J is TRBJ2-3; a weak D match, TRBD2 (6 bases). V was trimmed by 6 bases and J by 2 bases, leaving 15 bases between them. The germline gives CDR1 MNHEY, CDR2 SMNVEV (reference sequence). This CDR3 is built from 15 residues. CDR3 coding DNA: TGTGCCAGCAGGGTTGGAGGGGAATCCACAGATACGCAGTATTTT. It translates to CASRVGGESTDTQYF.

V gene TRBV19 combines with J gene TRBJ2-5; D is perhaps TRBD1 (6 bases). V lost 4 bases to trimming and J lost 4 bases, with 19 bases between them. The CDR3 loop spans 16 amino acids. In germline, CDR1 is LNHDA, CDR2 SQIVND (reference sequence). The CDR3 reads CASSNLMGRGAETQYF. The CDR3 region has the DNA TGTGCCAGTAGTAACCTAATGGGCAGGGGAGCAGAGACCCAGTACTTC. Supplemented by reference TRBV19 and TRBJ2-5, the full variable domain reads DGGITQSPKYLFRKEGQNVTLSCEQNLNHDAMYWYRQDPGQGLRLIYYSQIVNDFQKGDIAEGYSVSREKKESFPLTVTSAQKNPTAFYLCASSNLMGRGAETQYFGPGTRLLVL.

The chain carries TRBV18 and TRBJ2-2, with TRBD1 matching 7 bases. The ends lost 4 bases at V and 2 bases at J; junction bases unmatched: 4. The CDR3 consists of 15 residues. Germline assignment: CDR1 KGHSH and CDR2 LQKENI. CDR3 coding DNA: TGTGCCAGCTCACGTCGACAGGGTAACACCGGGGAGCTGTTTTTT. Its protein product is CASSRRQGNTGELFF.

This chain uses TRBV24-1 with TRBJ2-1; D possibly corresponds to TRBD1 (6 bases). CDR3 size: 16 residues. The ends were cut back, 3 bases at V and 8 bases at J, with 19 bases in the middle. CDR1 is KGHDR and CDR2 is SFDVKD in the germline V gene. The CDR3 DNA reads TGTGCCACCAGTGATCGGTCCAGCTTGGGGGCGGATGAGCAGTTCTTC. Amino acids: CATSDRSSLGADEQFF.